The 5 T cell receptor beta chains presented below share a single source sample, sequenced in a study of molecular identifiers for immune sequencing clone quantification. A single record per CDR3 protein comes from TCRdb applying MiXCR to the PCR reads. The data show fewer than 350,000 distinct CDR3 sequences, with around a fifth seen just once and 0.81% held by the top ten. The specimen was naive CD8+ T cells from blood, with Jurkat cell RNA spiked in. Noted subset: FACS-sorted CD8+CD4-CCR7+CD45RA+ naive T cells. The receptor set was obtained from a human donor in good health. Some libraries in this study had Jurkat cell RNA spiked in.

Turning to this clonotype: One end of the junction fails to match germline, which may point to a read error. This rearrangement joins TRBV29-1 to TRBJ2-7, with D tentatively TRBD1 or TRBD2 (5 bases each). CDR1 and CDR2 from the germline V gene are SQVTM and ANQGSEA. CDR3 length: 13 residues. The CDR3 region has the DNA TGCAGCATTGAGGGGTCCGGCTCCTACGAGCAGTACTTC. Its translation: CSIEGSGSYEQYF.

This clonotype was counted at least ten times. The CDR3 protein is CASSTGRGSSYEQYF. DNA for the CDR3: TGCGCCAGCAGCACGGGACGGGGGAGCTCCTACGAGCAGTACTTC. The chain has TRBV5-1 and TRBJ2-7; D is perhaps TRBD2 (6 bases). In germline, CDR1 is SGHRS, CDR2 YFSETQ. The germline V and J ends were trimmed by 4 bases and 0 bases, with 14 bases remaining between them. There are 15 residues in the CDR3.

This clonotype was counted many times. The chain couples TRBV5-4 to TRBJ2-5; 11 bases align to TRBD1. Per the germline V gene, CDR1 is SGHNT and CDR2 is YYREEE (reference sequence). The CDR3 loop spans 16 amino acids. V was pared by 2 bases and J by 4 bases, with 7 bases of the junction left unmatched. The CDR3 reads CASSLAPGQGGETQYF. The CDR3, as DNA: TGTGCCAGCAGCTTAGCCCCGGGACAGGGGGGAGAGACCCAGTACTTC. The full variable domain, completed using reference TRBV5-4 and TRBJ2-5, is ETGVTQSPTHLIKTRGQQVTLRCSSQSGHNTVSWYQQALGQGPQFIFQYYREEENGRGNFPPRFSGLQFPNYSSELNVNALELDDSALYLCASSLAPGQGGETQYFGPGTRLLVL.

This clonotype has only a few counts. The gene calls are TRBV12-3 or TRBV12-4 and TRBJ2-2; possibly TRBD2 for D (6 bases). There are 15 residues in the CDR3. The V and J ends lost 5 bases and 0 bases respectively, with 10 bases between them. CDR3 region: CASSPSETNTGELFF. The CDR3 DNA reads TGTGCCAGCAGTCCTAGCGAGACGAACACCGGGGAGCTGTTTTTT.

The rearrangement uses TRBV9 and TRBJ2-2; 10 bases line up with TRBD1. V lost 1 base, J lost 0 bases, and 3 bases stayed unmatched. Germline assignment: CDR1 SGDLS and CDR2 YYNGEE. CDR3 length equals 17 residues. The CDR3 nucleotides are TGTGCCAGCAGCGTAATCGGGACAGGGGCGAACACCGGGGAGCTGTTTTTT. It yields the protein CASSVIGTGANTGELFF. The variable domain in full, completed from reference TRBV9 and TRBJ2-2, reads DSGVTQTPKHLITATGQRVTLRCSPRSGDLSVYWYQQSLDQGLQFLIQYYNGEERAKGNILERFSAQQFPDLHSELNLSSLELGDSALYFCASSVIGTGANTGELFFGEGSRLTVL.